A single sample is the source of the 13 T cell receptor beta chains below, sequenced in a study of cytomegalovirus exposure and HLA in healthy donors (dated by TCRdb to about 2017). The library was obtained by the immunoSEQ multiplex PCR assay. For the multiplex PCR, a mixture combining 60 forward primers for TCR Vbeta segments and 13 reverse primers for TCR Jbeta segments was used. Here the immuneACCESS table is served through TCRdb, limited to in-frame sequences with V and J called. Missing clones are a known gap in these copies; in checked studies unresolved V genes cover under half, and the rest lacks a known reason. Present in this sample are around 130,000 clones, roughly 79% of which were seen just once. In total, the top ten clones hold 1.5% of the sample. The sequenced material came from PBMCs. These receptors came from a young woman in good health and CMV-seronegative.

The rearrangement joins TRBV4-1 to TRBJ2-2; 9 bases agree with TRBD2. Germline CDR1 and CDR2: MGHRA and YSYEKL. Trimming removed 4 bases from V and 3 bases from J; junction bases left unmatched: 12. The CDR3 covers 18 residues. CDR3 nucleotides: TGCGCCAGCAGCCGAAAACCCTTAGCGGGAGAAGACACCGGGGAGCTGTTTTTT. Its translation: CASSRKPLAGEDTGELFF.

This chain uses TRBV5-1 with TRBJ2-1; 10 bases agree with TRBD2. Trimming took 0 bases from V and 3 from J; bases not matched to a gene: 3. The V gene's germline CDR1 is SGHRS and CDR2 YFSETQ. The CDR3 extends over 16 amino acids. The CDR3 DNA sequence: TGCGCCAGCAGCTTGGATACTAGCGGGATCTACAATGAGCAGTTCTTC. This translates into CASSLDTSGIYNEQFF.

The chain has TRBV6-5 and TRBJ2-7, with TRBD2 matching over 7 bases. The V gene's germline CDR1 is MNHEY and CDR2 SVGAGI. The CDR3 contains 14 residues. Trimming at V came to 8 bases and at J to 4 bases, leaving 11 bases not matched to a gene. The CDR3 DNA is TGTGCCAGCGGAAGGGGAGCGGGGCCGTACGAGCAGTACTTC. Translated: CASGRGAGPYEQYF.

The CDR3 nucleotides read TGTGCCAGCAGGGCACTCGGGACTAGCGCCTACAATGAGCAGTTCTTC. This sequence encodes CASRALGTSAYNEQFF. J is TRBJ2-1 and V is TRBV11-2; the match to TRBD2 covers 10 bases. Trimming at V came to 6 bases and at J to 2 bases, leaving 7 bases not matched to a gene. This CDR3 has 16 amino acids. Germline lookup yields CDR1 SGHAT and CDR2 FQNNGV.

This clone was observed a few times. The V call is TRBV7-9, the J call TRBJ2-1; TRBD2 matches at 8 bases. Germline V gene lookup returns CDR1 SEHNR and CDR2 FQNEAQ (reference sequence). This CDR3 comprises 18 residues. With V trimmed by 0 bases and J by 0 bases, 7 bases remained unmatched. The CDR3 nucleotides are TGTGCCAGCAGCTTAGCGACAAGCGGGAGACCCTCCTACAATGAGCAGTTCTTC. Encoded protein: CASSLATSGRPSYNEQFF.

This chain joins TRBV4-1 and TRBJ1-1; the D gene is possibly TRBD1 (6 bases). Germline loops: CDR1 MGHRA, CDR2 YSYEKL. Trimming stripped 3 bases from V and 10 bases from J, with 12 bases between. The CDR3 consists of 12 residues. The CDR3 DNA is TGCGCCAGCAGCCACCCGGGACAAGGAGCTTTCTTT. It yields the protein CASSHPGQGAFF.

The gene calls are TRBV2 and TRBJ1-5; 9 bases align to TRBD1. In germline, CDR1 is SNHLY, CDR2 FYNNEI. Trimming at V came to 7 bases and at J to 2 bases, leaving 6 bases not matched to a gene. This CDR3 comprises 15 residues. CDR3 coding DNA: TGTGCCAGCACCCCACAGGGGGCTGGCAATCAGCCCCAGCATTTT. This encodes CASTPQGAGNQPQHF.

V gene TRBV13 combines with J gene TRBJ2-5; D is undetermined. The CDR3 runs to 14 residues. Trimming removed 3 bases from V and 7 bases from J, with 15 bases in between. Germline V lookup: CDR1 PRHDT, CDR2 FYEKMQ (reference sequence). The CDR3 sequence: CASSFGYPAGTQYF. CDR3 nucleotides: TGTGCCAGCAGCTTCGGATACCCGGCAGGGACCCAGTACTTC. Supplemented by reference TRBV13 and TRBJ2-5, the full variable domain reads AAGVIQSPRHLIKEKRETATLKCYPIPRHDTVYWYQQGPGQDPQFLISFYEKMQSDKGSIPDRFSAQQFSDYHSELNMSSLELGDSALYFCASSFGYPAGTQYFGPGTRLLVL.

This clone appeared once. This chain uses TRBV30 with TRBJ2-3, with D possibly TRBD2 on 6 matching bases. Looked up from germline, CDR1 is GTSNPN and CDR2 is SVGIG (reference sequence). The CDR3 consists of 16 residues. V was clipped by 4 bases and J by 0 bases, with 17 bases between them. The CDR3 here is CAWTVPGTSSTDTQYF. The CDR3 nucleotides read TGTGCCTGGACCGTACCGGGGACTTCTAGCACAGATACGCAGTATTTT.

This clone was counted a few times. In nucleotides, the CDR3 is TGTGCCAGCAGCACTACAGGGTTCCACTATGGCTACACCTTC. This encodes CASSTTGFHYGYTF. The chain has TRBV11-3 and TRBJ1-2, with TRBD1 as a possible D gene (6 bases). This CDR3 spans 14 amino acids. Germline V CDR1 and CDR2: SGHNT, YENEEA. V shed 5 bases and J shed 3 bases, with 13 bases lying between them.

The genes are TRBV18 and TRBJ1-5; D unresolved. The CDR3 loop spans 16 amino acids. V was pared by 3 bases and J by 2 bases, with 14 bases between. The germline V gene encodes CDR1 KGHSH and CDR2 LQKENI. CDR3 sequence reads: CASSPAEGGGNQPQHF. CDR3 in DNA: TGTGCCAGCTCACCGGCCGAGGGCGGTGGCAATCAGCCCCAGCATTTT.

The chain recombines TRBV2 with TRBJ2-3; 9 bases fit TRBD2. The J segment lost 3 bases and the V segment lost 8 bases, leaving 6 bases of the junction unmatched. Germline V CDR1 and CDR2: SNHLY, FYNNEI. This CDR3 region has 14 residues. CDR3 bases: TGTGCCAGCCTAGCGGGATTGGTAACAGATACGCAGTATTTT. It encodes CASLAGLVTDTQYF.

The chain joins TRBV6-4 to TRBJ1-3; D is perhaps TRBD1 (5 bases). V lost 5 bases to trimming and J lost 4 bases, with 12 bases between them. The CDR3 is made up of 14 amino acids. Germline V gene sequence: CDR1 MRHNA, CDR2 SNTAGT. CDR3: CASSLIRVGNTIYF. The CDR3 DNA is TGTGCCAGCAGTTTAATCAGGGTCGGAAACACCATATATTTT.